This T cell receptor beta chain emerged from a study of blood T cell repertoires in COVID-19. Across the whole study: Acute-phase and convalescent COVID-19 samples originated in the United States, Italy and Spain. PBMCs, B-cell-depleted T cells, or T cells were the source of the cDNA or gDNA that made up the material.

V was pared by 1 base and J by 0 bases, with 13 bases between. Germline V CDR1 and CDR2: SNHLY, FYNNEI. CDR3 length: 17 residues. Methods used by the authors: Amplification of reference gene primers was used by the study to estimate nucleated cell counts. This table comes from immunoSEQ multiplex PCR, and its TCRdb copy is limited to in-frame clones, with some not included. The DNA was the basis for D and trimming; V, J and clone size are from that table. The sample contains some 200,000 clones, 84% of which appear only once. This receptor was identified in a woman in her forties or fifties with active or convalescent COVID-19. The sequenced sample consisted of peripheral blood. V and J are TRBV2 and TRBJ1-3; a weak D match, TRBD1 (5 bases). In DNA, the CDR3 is TGTGCCAGCAGTGAAGGGGGGACTGGGATCTCTGGAAACACCATATATTTT. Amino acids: CASSEGGTGISGNTIYF.